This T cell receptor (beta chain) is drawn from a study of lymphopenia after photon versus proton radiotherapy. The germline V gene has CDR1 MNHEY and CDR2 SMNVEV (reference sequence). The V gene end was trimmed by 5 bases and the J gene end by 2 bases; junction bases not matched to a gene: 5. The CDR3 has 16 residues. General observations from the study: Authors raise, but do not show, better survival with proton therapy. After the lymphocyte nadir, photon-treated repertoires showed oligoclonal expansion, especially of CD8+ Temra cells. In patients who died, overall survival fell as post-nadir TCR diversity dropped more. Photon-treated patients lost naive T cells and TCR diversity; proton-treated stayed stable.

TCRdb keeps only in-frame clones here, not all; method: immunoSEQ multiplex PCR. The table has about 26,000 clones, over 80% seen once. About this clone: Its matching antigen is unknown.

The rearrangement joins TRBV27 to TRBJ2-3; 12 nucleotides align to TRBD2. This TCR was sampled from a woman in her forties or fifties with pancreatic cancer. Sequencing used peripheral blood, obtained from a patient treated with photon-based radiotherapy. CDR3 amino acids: CASSLTSGRFTDTQYF. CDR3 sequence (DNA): TGTGCCAGCAGTCTCACTAGCGGGAGGTTCACAGATACGCAGTATTTT.